Given below is one T cell receptor (beta chain) in context. Its antigen remains unknown. The data stem from a study of OX40 agonist ivuxolimab in advanced cancers. General study results and limits: The specificity for antigen of the expanded peripheral T cells was not determined.

Using immunoSEQ multiplex PCR, the repertoire was profiled, and TCRdb retains in-frame clones only, with some absent. The data contain under 25,000 clones, approximately 83% of them singletons. The V end lost 7 bases, the J end lost 0 bases, and 3 bases lay between the germline ends. This CDR3 region has 11 residues. CDR1 and CDR2 (germline): LNHDA, SQIVND (reference sequence). The specimen was CD4+ or CD8+ T cells sorted from blood, collected in a trial of the OX40 agonist ivuxolimab. This receptor was identified in an adult with an advanced solid tumor such as melanoma, head and neck, liver or kidney cancer. The chain carries TRBV19 and TRBJ1-1, with D hard to call. CDR3 nucleotides: TGTGCCAGTAAGCTGAACACTGAAGCTTTCTTT. This gives the protein CASKLNTEAFF. Using reference TRBV19 and TRBJ1-1 for the parts outside the CDR3, the full variable domain is DGGITQSPKYLFRKEGQNVTLSCEQNLNHDAMYWYRQDPGQGLRLIYYSQIVNDFQKGDIAEGYSVSREKKESFPLTVTSAQKNPTAFYLCASKLNTEAFFGQGTRLTVV.